This T cell receptor (beta chain) was identified during a study of blood T cell repertoires in COVID-19 (dated by TCRdb to 2018 to 2021). The study in broad terms: Collaborator samples came from the United States, Italy and Spain and covered acute and convalescent phases of COVID-19. Where available, HLA class I and class II types were taken from metadata supplied by the sample provider and were not determined by assay-based typing. The repertoires were released in a freely available public database meant as a resource for research on the immune response to SARS-CoV-2. Samples came from the ongoing ImmuneRACE study (first 160 participants) plus 1,254 subjects from 6 global collaborators. A de-identified subject ID, COVID-19 status, age in years and sex were almost always included in the sample metadata. The prospective study material was composed of cDNA or gDNA derived from T cells, B-cell-depleted T cells, or PBMCs. The dataset comprised deeply sampled blood TCRbeta repertoires from subjects exposed to, actively infected with, or recovered from COVID-19. Here is what the overall study found, with its caveats: Clinical and demographic metadata were provided uncurated, with the amount varying by source and participant.

TCRbeta CDR3 regions were amplified from genomic DNA by means of the immunoSEQ Assay, a bias-controlled multiplex PCR. Per the original workflow: Within the assay, amplification of reference gene primers was used to estimate how many nucleated cells each sample contained. Sequence reads were collapsed and filtered to measure the absolute abundance of every unique TCRbeta CDR3 rearrangement. Productive Simpson clonality was computed per sample as the square root of Simpson's diversity index over productive rearrangements. Sourced from immuneACCESS, this table was stored by TCRdb with only in-frame sequences that have V and J called. A share of the clones is absent; for the studies checked, an unresolved V gene accounts for under half, and the remainder has no known explanation. V, J and clone size were drawn from that table, and D and trimming were deduced from the DNA. For this sample there are about 210,000 clones; 80% to 90% appear just once. The leading ten clones occupy 2.5% to 3% of the sample.

Regarding this clone: The antigen it recognizes is unknown. No clone much larger than this one lies a single base away; base qualities are absent.

Collaborating institutions collected whole blood in K2EDTA tubes following their own protocols. For TCRbeta analysis, collaborators shipped samples as frozen whole blood, isolated PBMCs, or DNA extracted from either of those sample types. Sequences LNHNV (CDR1) and YYDKDF (CDR2) are obtained from the germline V gene (reference sequence). V lost 2 bases and J lost 1 base; the stretch between them is 16 bases long. The CDR3, from cysteine to phenylalanine, totals 17 residues. Left in the record is the CDR3 DNA by itself, 51 bases read in frame from the first base. The V gene is TRBV15 and the J gene is TRBJ2-3; the D gene is perhaps TRBD1, on 6 matching bases. Material: peripheral blood. This TCR was recovered from a woman aged 40 to 49 with active or convalescent COVID-19. The CDR3 region: CATSRPIRGGGTDTQYF. Read as DNA, the sequence is TGTGCCACCAGCAGACCTATCAGGGGCGGCGGCACAGATACGCAGTATTTT. Here the CDR3 is joined to the reference TRBV15 and TRBJ2-3 genes, and the full variable domain is: DAMVIQNPRYQVTQFGKPVTLSCSQTLNHNVMYWYQQKSSQAPKLLFHYYDKDFNNEADTPDNFQSRRPNTSFCFLDIRSPGLGDTAMYLCATSRPIRGGGTDTQYFGPGTRLTVL.